This TCR beta chain comes out of a study of cytomegalovirus exposure and HLA in healthy donors. The study, taken as a whole, reports: An Asian-associated ancestry cluster reportedly showed fewer N-insertions than the approximately 690-donor mean in a later analysis. Previous analysis showed most TCR beta V segments were productive about 87% or about 30% of the time.

V shed 0 bases and J shed 3 bases, with 7 bases lying between them. This CDR3 contains 14 residues. From germline, CDR1 is LNHNV and CDR2 YYDKDF (reference sequence). The PCR employed 60 Vbeta primers together with 13 Jbeta primers. Only in-frame clones appear in the TCRdb table, and some are missing; sequencing was by immunoSEQ multiplex PCR. The repertoire includes approximately 110,000 clones, approximately 15% of them detected once, and 1.9% sits in the top ten. Comment on this clone: Its antigen is not identified.

The chain has TRBV15 and TRBJ2-3, with a weak D call TRBD1 (6 bases). The source material was PBMCs. This receptor was obtained from a woman aged 18-30 years in good health and CMV-seronegative. The CDR3 coding sequence is TGTGCCACCAGCAGAGACAGGGGAACAGATACGCAGTATTTT. It is translated as CATSRDRGTDTQYF.